The clone carrying this TCR beta chain was detected a few times. Its target is not known. The germline V gene encodes CDR1 LNHDA and CDR2 SQIVND (reference sequence). CDR3 length: 14 residues. The V and J ends lost 9 bases and 7 bases, in that order; junction bases with no gene match: 5. Any patient presenting with uncontrolled infection, other autoimmune disease, pregnancy or lactation was left out. Diagnoses were established using clinical symptoms, serum thyroxine and TRAb, thyroid ultrasound and orbital computed tomography. Each 10 ml fresh peripheral blood draw supplied the PBMCs. From RNA transcripts, TCR beta CDR3 regions were amplified. The primer set for the first-round RT-PCR of the TCR CDR3 was HTBI. TCRdb analysed the multiplex PCR reads with MiXCR anew, one entry per CDR3 protein. The sample has about 290,000 distinct CDR3 sequences; roughly 15% are singletons. This specimen comes from a study of T cells in Graves' hyperthyroidism and ophthalmopathy. Study-level points and caveats: From stable hyperthyroidism, ophthalmopathy was set apart by a 13 V-J model.

The specimen sequenced was blood. The chain links TRBV19 to TRBJ2-1, with 14 bases matching TRBD2. The receptor was derived from a woman aged 40 to 49 with Graves' hyperthyroidism. The CDR3 reads CASRLAGGGNEQFF. CDR3 in DNA: TGTGCCAGCAGACTAGCGGGAGGGGGGAATGAGCAGTTCTTC.